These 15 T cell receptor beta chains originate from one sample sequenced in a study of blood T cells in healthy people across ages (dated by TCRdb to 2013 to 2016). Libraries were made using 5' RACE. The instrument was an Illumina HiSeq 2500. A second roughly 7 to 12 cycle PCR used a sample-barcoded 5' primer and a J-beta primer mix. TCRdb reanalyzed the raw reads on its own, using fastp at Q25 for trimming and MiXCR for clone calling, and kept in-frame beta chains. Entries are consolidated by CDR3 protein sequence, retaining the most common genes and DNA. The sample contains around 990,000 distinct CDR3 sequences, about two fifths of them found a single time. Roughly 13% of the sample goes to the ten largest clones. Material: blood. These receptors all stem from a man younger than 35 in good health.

The chain's CDR3 is CASSPFPGGANEQFF. CDR3 bases: TGTGCCAGCAGCCCCTTCCCGGGGGGGGCAAATGAGCAGTTCTTC. The rearrangement joins TRBV13 to TRBJ2-1, with TRBD2 identical over 8 bases. This CDR3 comprises 15 residues. Trimming cost V 5 bases and J 7 bases; bases outside gene matches: 10. Germline CDR1 reads PRHDT; CDR2 reads FYEKMQ (reference sequence).

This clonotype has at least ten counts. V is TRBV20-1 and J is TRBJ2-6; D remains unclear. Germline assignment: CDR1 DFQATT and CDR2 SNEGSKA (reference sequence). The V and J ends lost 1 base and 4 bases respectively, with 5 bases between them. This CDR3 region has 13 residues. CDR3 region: CSARAKGANVLTF. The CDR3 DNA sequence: TGCAGTGCTAGAGCCAAAGGGGCCAACGTCCTGACTTTC.

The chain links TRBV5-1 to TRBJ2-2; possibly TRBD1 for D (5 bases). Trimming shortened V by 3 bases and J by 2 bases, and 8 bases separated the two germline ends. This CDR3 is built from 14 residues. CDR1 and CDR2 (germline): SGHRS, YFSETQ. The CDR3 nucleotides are TGCGCCAGCAGCTCAGGACACAACACCGGGGAGCTGTTTTTT. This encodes CASSSGHNTGELFF.

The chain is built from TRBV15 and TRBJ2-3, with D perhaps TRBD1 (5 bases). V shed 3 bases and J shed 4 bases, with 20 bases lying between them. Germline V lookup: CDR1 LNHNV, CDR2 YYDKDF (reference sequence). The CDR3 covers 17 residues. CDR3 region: CATSSPRGGRGADTQYF. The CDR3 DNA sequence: TGTGCCACCAGCAGCCCAAGGGGCGGAAGAGGCGCAGATACGCAGTATTTT.

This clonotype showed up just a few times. The CDR3 sequence is CSARDLIVRGTEAFF. CDR3 DNA: TGCAGTGCTAGAGATCTGATCGTTCGGGGCACTGAAGCTTTCTTT. The V and J genes are TRBV20-1 and TRBJ1-1; D call uncertain. In germline, CDR1 is DFQATT, CDR2 SNEGSKA (reference sequence). The V end lost 0 bases, the J end lost 4 bases, and 15 bases lay between the germline ends. CDR3 length equals 15 residues.

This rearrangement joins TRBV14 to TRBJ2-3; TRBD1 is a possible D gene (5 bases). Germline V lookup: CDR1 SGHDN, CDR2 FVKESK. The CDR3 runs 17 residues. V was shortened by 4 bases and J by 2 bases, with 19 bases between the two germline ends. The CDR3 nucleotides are TGTGCCAGCAGCCCCCAGGGCCAGGGCCTCTACACAGATACGCAGTATTTT. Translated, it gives CASSPQGQGLYTDTQYF.

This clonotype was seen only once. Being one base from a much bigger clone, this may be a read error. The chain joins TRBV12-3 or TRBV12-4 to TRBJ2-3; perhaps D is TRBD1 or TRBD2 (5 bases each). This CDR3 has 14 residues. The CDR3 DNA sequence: TGTGCCAGCAGTCGACAGCCTAGCACAGATACGCGGTATTTT. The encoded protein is CASSRQPSTDTRYF.

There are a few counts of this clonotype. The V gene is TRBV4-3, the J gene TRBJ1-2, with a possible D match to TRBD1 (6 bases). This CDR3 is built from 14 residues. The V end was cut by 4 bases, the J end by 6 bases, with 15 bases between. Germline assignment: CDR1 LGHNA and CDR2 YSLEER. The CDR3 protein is CASSRNTAGDGYTF. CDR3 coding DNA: TGCGCCAGCAGCCGAAATACGGCAGGGGATGGCTACACCTTC.

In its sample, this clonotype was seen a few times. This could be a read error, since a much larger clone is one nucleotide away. The CDR3 DNA sequence: TGTGCCAGCAGTGTACAGTCCTACAATGAGCAGTTCTTC. Its translation: CASSVQSYNEQFF. V and J are TRBV12-3 or TRBV12-4 and TRBJ2-1; D is uncertain. Trimming left V 5 bases short and J 1 base short, with 6 bases between. The length of the CDR3 is 13 residues.

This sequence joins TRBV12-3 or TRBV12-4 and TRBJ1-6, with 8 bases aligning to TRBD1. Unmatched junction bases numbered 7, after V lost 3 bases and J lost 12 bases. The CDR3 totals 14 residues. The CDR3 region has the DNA TGTGCCAGCAGTTTCGGACAGGGAGATTTACCCCTCCACTTT. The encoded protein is CASSFGQGDLPLHF.

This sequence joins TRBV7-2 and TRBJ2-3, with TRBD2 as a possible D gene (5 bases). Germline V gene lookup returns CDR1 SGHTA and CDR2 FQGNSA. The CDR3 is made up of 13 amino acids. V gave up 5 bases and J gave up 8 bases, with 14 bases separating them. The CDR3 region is CASSDLAIGTQYF. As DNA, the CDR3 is TGTGCCAGCAGCGATCTAGCAATTGGTACGCAGTATTTT. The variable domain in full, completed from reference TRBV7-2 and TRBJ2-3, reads GAGVSQSPSNKVTEKGKDVELRCDPISGHTALYWYRQSLGQGLEFLIYFQGNSAPDKSGLPSDRFSAERTGGSVSTLTIQRTQQEDSAVYLCASSDLAIGTQYFGPGTRLTVL.

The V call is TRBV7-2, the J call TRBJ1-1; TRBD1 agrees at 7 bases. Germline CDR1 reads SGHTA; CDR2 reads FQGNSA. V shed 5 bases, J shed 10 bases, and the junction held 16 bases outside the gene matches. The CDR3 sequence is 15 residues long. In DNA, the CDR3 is TGTGCCAGCAGCATTAAGCCGACAGGGTCCGGGGGAGCTTTCTTT. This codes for CASSIKPTGSGGAFF.

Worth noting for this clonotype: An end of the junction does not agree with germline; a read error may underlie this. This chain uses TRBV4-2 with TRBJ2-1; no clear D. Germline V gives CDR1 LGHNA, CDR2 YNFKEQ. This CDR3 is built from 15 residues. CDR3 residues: CASSQEGSLTNERFF. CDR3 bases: TGTGCCAGCAGCCAAGAGGGCTCGCTTACCAATGAGCGGTTCTTC.

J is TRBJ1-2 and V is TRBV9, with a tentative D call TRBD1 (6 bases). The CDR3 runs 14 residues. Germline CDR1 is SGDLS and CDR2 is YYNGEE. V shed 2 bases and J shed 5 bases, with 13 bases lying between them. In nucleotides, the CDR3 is TGTGCCAGCAGCGTCCCGGGACATCTTTATGGCTACACCTTC. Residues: CASSVPGHLYGYTF. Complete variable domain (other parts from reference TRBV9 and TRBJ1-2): DSGVTQTPKHLITATGQRVTLRCSPRSGDLSVYWYQQSLDQGLQFLIQYYNGEERAKGNILERFSAQQFPDLHSELNLSSLELGDSALYFCASSVPGHLYGYTFGSGTRLTVV.

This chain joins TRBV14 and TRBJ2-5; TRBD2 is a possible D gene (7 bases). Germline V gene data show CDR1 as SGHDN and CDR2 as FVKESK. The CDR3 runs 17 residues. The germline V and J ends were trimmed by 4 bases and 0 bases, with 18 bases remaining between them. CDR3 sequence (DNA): TGTGCCAGCAGCCGATGGGGGGGCGCGTCGTACCAAGAGACCCAGTACTTC. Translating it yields CASSRWGGASYQETQYF.